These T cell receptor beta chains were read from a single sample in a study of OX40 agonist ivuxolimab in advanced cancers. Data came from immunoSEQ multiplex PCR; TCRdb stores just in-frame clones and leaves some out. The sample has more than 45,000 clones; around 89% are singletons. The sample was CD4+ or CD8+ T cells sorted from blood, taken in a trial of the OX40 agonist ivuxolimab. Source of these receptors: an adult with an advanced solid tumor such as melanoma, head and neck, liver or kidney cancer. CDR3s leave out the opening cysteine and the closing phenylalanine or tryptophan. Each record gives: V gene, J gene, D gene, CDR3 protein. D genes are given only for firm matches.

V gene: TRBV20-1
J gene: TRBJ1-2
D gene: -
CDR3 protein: SAREERGYT

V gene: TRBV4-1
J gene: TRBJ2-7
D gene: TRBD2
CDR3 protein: ASSQGGGSGNEQY

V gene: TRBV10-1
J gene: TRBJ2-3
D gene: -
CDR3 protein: ASSDFREKWTDTQY

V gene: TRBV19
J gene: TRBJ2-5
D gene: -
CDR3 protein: ASRSGQETQY

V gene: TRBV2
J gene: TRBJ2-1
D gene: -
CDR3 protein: ATWARAPRDNEQF

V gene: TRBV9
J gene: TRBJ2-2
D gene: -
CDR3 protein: ASSGQTGTGELF

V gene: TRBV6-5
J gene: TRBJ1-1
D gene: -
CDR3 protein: ASTSGGYTEAF

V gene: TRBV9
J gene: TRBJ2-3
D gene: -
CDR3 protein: ASSVGGSTDTQY

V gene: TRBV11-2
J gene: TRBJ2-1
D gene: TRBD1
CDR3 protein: ASSLGQGLDEQF

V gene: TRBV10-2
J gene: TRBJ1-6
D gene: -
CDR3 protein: ASSDGFNSPLH

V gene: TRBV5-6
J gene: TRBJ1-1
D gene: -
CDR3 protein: ASSLTSNTEAF

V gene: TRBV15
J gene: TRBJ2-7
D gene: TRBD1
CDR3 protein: ATSRDRGTGNDEQY

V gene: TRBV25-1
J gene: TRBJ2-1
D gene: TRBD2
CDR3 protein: ASSGSGRIF

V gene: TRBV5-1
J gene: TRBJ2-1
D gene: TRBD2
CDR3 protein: ASSLEGLINEQF

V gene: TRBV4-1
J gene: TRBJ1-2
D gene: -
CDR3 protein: ASSQDGVTNYGYT

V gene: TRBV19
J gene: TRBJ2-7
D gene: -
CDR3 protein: ASSMSSGGHEQY

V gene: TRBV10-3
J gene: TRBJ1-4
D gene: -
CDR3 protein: ATGVGEGKLF

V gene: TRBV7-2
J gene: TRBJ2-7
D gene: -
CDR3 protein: ASSPDSNQAEQY

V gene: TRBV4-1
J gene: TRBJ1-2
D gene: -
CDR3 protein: ASSQGAANYGYT

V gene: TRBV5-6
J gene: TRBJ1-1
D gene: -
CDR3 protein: ASSYAGTTEAF

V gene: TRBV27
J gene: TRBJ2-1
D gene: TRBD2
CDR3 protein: ASSSPLAGGPRSYNEQF

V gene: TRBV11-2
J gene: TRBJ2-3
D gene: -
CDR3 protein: ASSFGTRGDTQY

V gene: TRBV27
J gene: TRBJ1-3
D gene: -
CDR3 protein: ASSLGASGNTIY

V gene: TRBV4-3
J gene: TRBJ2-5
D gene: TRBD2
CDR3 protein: ASSQTLAGEGETQY

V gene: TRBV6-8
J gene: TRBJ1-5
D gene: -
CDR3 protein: ASSYRQTSNQPQH

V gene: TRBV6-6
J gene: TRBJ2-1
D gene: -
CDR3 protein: ASSYGINEQF

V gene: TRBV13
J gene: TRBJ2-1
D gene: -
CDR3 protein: ASSFSGFRNEQF

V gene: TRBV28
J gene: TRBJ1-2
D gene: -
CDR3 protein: ASSFIGQLYGYT

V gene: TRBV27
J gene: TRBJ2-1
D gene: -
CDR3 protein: ASSFHSRTRPRYNEQF

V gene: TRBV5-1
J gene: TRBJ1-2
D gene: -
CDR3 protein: ASQGTTQGYT

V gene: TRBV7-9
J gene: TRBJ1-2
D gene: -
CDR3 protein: ATQTGAPREDYGYT

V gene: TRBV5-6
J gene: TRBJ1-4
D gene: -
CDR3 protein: ASSVGGMRKLF

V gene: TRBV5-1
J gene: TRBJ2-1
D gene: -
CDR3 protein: ASKLQLNEQF

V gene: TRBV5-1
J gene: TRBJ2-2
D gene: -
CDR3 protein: ASSLHGRAGELF

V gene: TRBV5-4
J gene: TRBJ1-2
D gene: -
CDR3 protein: ASSDHAQGGRNYGYT

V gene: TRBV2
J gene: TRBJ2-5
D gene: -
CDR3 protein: ASSDRVGGAETQY

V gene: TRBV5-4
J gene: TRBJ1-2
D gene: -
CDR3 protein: ASSQPGLLWSYT

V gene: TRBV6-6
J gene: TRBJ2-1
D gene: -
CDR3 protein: ASSLTKGNEQF

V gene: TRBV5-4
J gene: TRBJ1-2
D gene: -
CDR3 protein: ASSLAPRDIRGYT

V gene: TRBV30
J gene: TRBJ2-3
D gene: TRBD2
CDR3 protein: AWSWTSGIGTDTQY

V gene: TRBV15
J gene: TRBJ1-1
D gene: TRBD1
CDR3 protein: ATSRDKAGTGVVVNTEAF